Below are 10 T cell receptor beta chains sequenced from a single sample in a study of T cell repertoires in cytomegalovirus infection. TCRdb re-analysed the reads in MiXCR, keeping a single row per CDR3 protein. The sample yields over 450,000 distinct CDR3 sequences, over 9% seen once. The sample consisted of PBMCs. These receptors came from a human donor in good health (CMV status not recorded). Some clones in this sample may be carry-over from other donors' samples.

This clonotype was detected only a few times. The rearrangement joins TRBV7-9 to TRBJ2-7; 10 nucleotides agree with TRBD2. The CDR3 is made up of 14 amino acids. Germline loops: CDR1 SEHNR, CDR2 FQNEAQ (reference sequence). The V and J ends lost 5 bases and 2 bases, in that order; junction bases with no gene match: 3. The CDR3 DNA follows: TGTGCCAGCAGCACCGGACTAGCGGCCTACGAGCAGTACTTC. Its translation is CASSTGLAAYEQYF.

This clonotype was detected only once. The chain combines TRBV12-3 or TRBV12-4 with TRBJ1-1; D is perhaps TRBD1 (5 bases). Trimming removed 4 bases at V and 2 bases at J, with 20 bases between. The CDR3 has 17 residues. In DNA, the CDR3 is TGTGCCAGCAGTTCGGACAAGGGCCGCGTGCGTAACACTGAAGCTTTCTTT. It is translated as CASSSDKGRVRNTEAFF.

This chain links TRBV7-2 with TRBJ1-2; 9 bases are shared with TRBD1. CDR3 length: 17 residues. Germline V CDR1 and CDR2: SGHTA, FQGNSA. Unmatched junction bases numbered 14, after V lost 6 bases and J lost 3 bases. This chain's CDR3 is CASSSPRGTGTHYGYTF. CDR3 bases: TGTGCCAGCAGTTCCCCTCGGGGGACAGGGACCCACTATGGCTACACCTTC.

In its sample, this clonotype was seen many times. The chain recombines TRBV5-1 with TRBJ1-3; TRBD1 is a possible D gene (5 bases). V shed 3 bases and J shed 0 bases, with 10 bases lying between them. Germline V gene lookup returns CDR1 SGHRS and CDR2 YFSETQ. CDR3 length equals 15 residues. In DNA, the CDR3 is TGCGCCAGCAGCTCAGGGTCCTTCTCTGGAAACACCATATATTTT. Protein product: CASSSGSFSGNTIYF.

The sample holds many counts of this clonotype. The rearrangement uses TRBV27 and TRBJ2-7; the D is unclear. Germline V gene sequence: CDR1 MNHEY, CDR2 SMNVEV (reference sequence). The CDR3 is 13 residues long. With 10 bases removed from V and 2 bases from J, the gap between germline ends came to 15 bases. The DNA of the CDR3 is TGTGCCAAAACCCCGCATGATCCCTACGAGCAGTACTTC. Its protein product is CAKTPHDPYEQYF.

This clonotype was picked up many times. Here the CDR3 reads CASSLQGAVGELFF. The CDR3 DNA reads as TGTGCCAGCAGCCTTCAGGGGGCCGTCGGGGAGCTGTTTTTT. The chain joins TRBV7-2 to TRBJ2-2; TRBD1 matches at 8 bases. V was clipped by 5 bases and J by 7 bases; unmatched bases: 6. The length of the CDR3 is 14 residues. Germline CDR1 and CDR2: SGHTA and FQGNSA.

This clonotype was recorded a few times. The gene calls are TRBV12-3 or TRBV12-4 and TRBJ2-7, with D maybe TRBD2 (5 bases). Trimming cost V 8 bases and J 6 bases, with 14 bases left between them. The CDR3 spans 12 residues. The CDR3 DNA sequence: TGTGCCAGCGGGCTAGGGAGTAGCGAGCAGTACTTC. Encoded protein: CASGLGSSEQYF.

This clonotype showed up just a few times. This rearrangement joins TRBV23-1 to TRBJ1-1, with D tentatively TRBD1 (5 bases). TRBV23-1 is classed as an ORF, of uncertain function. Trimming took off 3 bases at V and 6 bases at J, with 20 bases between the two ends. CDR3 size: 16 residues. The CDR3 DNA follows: TGCGCCAGCAGTCAGCCCGGGGCCTCTCCCAGGGCTGAAGCTTTCTTT. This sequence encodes CASSQPGASPRAEAFF.

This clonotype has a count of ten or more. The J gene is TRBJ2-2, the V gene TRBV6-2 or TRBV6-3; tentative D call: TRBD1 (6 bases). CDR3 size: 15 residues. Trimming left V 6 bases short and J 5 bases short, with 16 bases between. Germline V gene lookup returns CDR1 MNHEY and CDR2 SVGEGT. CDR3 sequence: CASSPPGHKTGELFF. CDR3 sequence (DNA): TGTGCCAGCAGCCCCCCGGGACATAAGACCGGGGAGCTGTTTTTT.

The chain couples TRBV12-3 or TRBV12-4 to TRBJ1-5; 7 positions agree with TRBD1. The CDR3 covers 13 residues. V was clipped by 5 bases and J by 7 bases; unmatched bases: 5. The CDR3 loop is CASSQQGRQPQHF. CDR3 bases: TGTGCCAGCAGTCAACAGGGGCGCCAGCCCCAGCATTTT.